These 16 T cell receptor beta chains were sequenced from one sample in a study of cytomegalovirus exposure and HLA in healthy donors. The table came from immunoSEQ multiplex PCR; TCRdb's copy has only in-frame clones and leaves some out. The sample has about 50,000 clones; more than 90% are singletons. Sequenced sample: PBMCs. The receptors derive from a young man in good health and CMV-seronegative.

The rearrangement joins TRBV28 to TRBJ2-5, with TRBD2 matching 13 bases. The ends lost 6 bases at V and 3 bases at J; junction bases unmatched: 13. Germline CDR1 and CDR2: MDHEN and SYDVKM. The CDR3 contains 18 residues. DNA for the CDR3: TGTGCCAGCAGCACTCGATGGGGACTAGCGGGATCGAAAGAGACCCAGTACTTC. Amino acids: CASSTRWGLAGSKETQYF.

J is TRBJ2-4 and V is TRBV6-5, with D perhaps matching TRBD1 (6 bases). Trimming cost V 6 bases and J 4 bases, with 10 bases left between them. The CDR3 extends over 13 amino acids. CDR1 MNHEY and CDR2 SVGAGI come from the germline V gene. The DNA for the CDR3 is TGTGCCAGCAGGACCCAGGGGAAAAACATTCAGTACTTC. Protein product: CASRTQGKNIQYF.

The gene calls are TRBV28 and TRBJ2-3, with 9 nucleotides matching TRBD1. This CDR3 is 17 amino acids long. Trimming removed 2 bases from V and 2 bases from J; junction bases left unmatched: 8. Germline CDR1 reads MDHEN; CDR2 reads SYDVKM. CDR3 region: CASSLGLGQGFTDTQYF. CDR3 nucleotides: TGTGCCAGCAGTTTAGGTTTGGGACAGGGCTTCACAGATACGCAGTATTTT.

The chain combines TRBV15 with TRBJ2-5, with TRBD2 matching 12 bases. This CDR3 has 18 amino acids. Germline CDR1 reads LNHNV; CDR2 reads YYDKDF (reference sequence). With 5 bases clipped from V and 5 bases from J, the junction kept 15 bases outside the gene matches. The CDR3 protein is CATSSRLAGGPRRETQYF. The CDR3 region has the DNA TGTGCCACCAGCTCCCGCCTAGCGGGAGGGCCTCGTCGGGAGACCCAGTACTTC.

V gene TRBV7-2 combines with J gene TRBJ2-7; the match to TRBD1 covers 8 bases. In germline, CDR1 is SGHTA, CDR2 FQGNSA. This CDR3 contains 15 residues. V shed 5 bases and J 1 base; nucleotides not matched to a gene: 7. Here the CDR3 DNA reads TGTGCCAGCAGCCCCGGGACAGGACATTCCTACGAGCAGTACTTC. Translating it yields CASSPGTGHSYEQYF.

In DNA, the CDR3 is TGTGCCAGCAGTTTTACCGGGAGTCACAATGAGCAGTTCTTC. This translates into CASSFTGSHNEQFF. The chain links TRBV28 to TRBJ2-1, with D possibly being TRBD2 (6 bases). Germline assignment: CDR1 MDHEN and CDR2 SYDVKM. The CDR3 is 14 residues long. V was trimmed by 3 bases and J by 5 bases, leaving 11 bases between them.

This rearrangement joins TRBV4-3 to TRBJ2-3, with 8 bases fitting TRBD2. CDR1 and CDR2 from the germline V gene are LGHNA and YSLEER. CDR3 length: 17 residues. V was clipped by 1 base and J by 2 bases; unmatched bases: 8. This CDR3 reads CASSQGASGSNTDTQYF. As DNA, the CDR3 is TGCGCCAGCAGCCAAGGGGCGAGCGGGAGTAACACAGATACGCAGTATTTT.

The chain recombines TRBV7-2 with TRBJ1-1; D not resolved. There are 11 residues in the CDR3. V lost 8 bases and J lost 7, with 11 bases in between. Germline V lookup: CDR1 SGHTA, CDR2 FQGNSA. The CDR3 DNA reads TGTGCCAGCTCCGGTTATTTTGAAGCTTTCTTT. Translation: CASSGYFEAFF.

The V call is TRBV27, the J call TRBJ2-5; 7 bases are a match to TRBD1. The ends lost 5 bases at V and 2 bases at J; junction bases unmatched: 8. Per germline, CDR1 MNHEY and CDR2 SMNVEV (reference sequence). This CDR3 region has 15 residues. The CDR3 loop is CASSLLSGGQETQYF. For the CDR3, the DNA is TGTGCCAGCAGTCTCCTATCAGGGGGTCAAGAGACCCAGTACTTC.

The rearrangement uses TRBV5-6 and TRBJ2-1; no clear D. Trimming removed 0 bases at V and 6 bases at J, with 7 bases between. CDR3 length: 13 residues. Germline V gives CDR1 SGHDT, CDR2 YYEEEE. The CDR3 loop reads CASSLENSNEQFF. CDR3 DNA sequence: TGTGCCAGCAGCTTGGAGAATAGCAATGAGCAGTTCTTC.

The chain uses TRBV9 and TRBJ2-6, with 7 bases lining up with TRBD1. V lost 4 bases to trimming and J lost 1 base; unmatched junction nucleotides: 11. This CDR3 comprises 18 residues. Germline CDR1 is SGDLS and CDR2 is YYNGEE. CDR3 residues: CASSHSRDSKSGANVLTF. In DNA form, the CDR3 reads TGTGCCAGCAGCCACTCCCGGGACAGCAAGTCTGGGGCCAACGTCCTGACTTTC.

This chain joins TRBV4-1 and TRBJ2-1; a possible D gene is TRBD1 (6 bases). The CDR3 is 17 amino acids. V shed 1 base and J shed 4 bases, with 17 bases lying between them. The germline V gene has CDR1 MGHRA and CDR2 YSYEKL. CDR3 sequence (DNA): TGCGCCAGCAGCCAAGCAGCAGCGTTACAGGGTTACAATGAGCAGTTCTTC. This codes for CASSQAAALQGYNEQFF.

The chain combines TRBV7-8 with TRBJ2-1, with 7 positions matching TRBD1. V lost 1 base and J lost 8; bases outside the gene matches: 8. CDR1 is SGHVS and CDR2 is FQNEAQ in the germline V gene. CDR3 length: 15 residues. DNA of the CDR3: TGTGCCAGCAGCTTAGACAGGGGAAGGGTGGATGAGCAGTTCTTC. Residues: CASSLDRGRVDEQFF.

This chain joins TRBV6-6 and TRBJ2-1; 8 nucleotides match TRBD2. From germline, CDR1 is MNHNY and CDR2 SVGAGI (reference sequence). The CDR3 spans 15 residues. V trimming: 6 bases; J trimming: 6 bases; junction bases outside the gene matches: 10. The CDR3 DNA reads as TGTGCCAGCAGAGAGGCAGCGGGAGCCGGCAATGAGCAGTTCTTC. It translates to CASREAAGAGNEQFF.

The chain combines TRBV2 with TRBJ2-3; 13 bases align to TRBD2. CDR3 length: 16 residues. Germline CDR1 reads SNHLY; CDR2 reads FYNNEI. V lost 5 bases and J lost 3; bases outside the gene matches: 5. The CDR3 coding sequence is TGTGCCAGCAGTCCCCCGACTAGCGGGAGGACAGATACGCAGTATTTT. Translating gives CASSPPTSGRTDTQYF. The variable domain in full, with the rest retrieved from reference TRBV2 and TRBJ2-3, is EPEVTQTPSHQVTQMGQEVILRCVPISNHLYFYWYRQILGQKVEFLVSFYNNEISEKSEIFDDQFSVERPDGSNFTLKIRSTKLEDSAMYFCASSPPTSGRTDTQYFGPGTRLTVL.

This chain links TRBV27 with TRBJ2-7, with TRBD1 matching 8 bases. The CDR3 contains 13 residues. The germline CDR1 and CDR2 sequences are MNHEY and SMNVEV (reference sequence). V was pared by 5 bases and J by 2 bases, with 2 bases of the junction left unmatched. CDR3 nucleotide sequence: TGTGCCAGCAGTCAGGGACAGGCCTACGAGCAGTACTTC. Translated, it gives CASSQGQAYEQYF.